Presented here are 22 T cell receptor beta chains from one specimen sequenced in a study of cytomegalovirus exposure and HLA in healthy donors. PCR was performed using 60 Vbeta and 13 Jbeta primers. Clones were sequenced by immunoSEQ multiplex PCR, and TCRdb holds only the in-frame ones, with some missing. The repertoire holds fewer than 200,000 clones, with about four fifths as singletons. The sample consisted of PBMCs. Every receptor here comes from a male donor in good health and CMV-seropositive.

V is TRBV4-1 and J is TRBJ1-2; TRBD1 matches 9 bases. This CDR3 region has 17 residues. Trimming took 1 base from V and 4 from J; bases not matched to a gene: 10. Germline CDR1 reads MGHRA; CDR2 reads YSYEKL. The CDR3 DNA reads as TGCGCCAGCAGCCAAGTCGGGACAGGGCAGAAGGGCTATGGCTACACCTTC. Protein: CASSQVGTGQKGYGYTF.

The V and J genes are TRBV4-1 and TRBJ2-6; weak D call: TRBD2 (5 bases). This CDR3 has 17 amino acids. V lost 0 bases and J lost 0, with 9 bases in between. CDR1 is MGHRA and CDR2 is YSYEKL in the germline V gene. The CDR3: CASSQEASFSGANVLTF. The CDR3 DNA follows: TGCGCCAGCAGCCAAGAAGCTAGCTTCTCTGGGGCCAACGTCCTGACTTTC.

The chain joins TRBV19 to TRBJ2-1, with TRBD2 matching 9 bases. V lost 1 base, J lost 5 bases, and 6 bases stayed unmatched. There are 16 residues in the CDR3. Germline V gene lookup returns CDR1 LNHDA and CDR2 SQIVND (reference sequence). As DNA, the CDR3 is TGTGCCAGTAGTATAGTAGGTAGCGGGGGTGACAATGAGCAGTTCTTC. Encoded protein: CASSIVGSGGDNEQFF.

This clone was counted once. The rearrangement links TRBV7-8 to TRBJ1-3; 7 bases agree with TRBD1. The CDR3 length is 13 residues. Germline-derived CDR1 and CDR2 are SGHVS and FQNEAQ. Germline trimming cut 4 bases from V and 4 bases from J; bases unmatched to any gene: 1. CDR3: CASSWGQGNTIYF. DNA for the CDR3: TGTGCCAGCAGCTGGGGACAGGGAAACACCATATATTTT.

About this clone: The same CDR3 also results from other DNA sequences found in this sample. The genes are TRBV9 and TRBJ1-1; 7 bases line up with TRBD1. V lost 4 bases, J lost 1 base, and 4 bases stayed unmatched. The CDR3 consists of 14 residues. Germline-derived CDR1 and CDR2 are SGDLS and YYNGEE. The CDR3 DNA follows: TGTGCCAGCAGCCCACAGGGGAAGAACACTGAAGCTTTCTTT. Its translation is CASSPQGKNTEAFF. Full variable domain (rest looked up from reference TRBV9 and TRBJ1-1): DSGVTQTPKHLITATGQRVTLRCSPRSGDLSVYWYQQSLDQGLQFLIQYYNGEERAKGNILERFSAQQFPDLHSELNLSSLELGDSALYFCASSPQGKNTEAFFGQGTRLTVV.

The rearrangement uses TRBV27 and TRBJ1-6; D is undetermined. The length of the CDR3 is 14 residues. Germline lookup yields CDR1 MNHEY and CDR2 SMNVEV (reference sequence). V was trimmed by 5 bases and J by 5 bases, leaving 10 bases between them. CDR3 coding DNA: TGTGCCAGCAGTACCAACAGTCATAATTCACCCCTCCACTTT. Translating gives CASSTNSHNSPLHF.

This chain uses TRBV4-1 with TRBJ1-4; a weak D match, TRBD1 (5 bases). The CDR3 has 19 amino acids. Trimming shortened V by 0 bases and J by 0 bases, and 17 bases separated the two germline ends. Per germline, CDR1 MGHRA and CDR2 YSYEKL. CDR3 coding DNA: TGCGCCAGCAGCCAAGATGCGAGACAGTTCTATTCAACTAATGAAAAACTGTTTTTT. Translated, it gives CASSQDARQFYSTNEKLFF.

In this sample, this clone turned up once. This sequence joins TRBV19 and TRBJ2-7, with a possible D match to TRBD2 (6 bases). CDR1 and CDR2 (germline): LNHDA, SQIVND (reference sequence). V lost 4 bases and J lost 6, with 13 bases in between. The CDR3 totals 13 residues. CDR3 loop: CASSKGGGVEQYF. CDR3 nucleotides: TGTGCCAGTAGTAAGGGAGGAGGGGTCGAGCAGTACTTC.

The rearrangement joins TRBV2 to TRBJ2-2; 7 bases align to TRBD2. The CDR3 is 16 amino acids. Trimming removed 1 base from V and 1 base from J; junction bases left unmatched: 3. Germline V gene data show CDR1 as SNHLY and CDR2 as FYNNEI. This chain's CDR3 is CASSEEASGNTGELFF. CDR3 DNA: TGTGCCAGCAGTGAAGAGGCTAGCGGGAACACCGGGGAGCTGTTTTTT.

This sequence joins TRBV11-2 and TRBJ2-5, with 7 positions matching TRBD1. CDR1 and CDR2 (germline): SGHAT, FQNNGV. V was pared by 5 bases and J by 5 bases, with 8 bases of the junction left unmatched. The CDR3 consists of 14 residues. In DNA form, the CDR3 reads TGTGCCAGCAGCCGCGACAGGGCGCGGGAGACCCAGTACTTC. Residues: CASSRDRARETQYF.

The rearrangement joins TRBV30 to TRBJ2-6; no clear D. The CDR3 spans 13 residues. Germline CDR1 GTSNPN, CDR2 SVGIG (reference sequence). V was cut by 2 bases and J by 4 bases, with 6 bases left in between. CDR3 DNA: TGTGCCTGGAGTCTGCGCGGGGCCAACGTCCTGACTTTC. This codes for CAWSLRGANVLTF.

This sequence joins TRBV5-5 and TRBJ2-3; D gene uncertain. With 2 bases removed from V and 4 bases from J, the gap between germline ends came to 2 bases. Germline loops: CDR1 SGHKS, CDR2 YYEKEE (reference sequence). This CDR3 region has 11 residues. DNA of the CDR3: TGTGCCAGCAGCTTCGCAGATACGCAGTATTTT. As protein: CASSFADTQYF.

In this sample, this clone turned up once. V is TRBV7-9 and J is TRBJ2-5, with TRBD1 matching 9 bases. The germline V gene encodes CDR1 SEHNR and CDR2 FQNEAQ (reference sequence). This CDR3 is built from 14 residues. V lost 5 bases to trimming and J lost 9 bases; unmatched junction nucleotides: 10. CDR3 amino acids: CASSIRTGASPQYF. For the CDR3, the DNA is TGTGCCAGCAGCATCCGGACAGGGGCCTCTCCCCAGTACTTC.

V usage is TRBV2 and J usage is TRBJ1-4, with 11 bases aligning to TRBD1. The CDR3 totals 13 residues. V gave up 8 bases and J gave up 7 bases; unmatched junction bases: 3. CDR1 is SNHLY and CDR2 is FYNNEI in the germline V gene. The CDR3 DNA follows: TGTGCCAGCCAGGGACAGGGGGGTGAAAAACTGTTTTTT. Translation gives CASQGQGGEKLFF.

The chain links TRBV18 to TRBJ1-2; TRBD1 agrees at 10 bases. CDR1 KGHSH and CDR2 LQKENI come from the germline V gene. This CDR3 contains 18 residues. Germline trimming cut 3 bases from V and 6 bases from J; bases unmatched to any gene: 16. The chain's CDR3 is CASSPLPGTGEASNGYTF. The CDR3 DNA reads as TGTGCCAGCTCACCCTTACCCGGGACAGGGGAGGCTTCGAATGGCTACACCTTC.

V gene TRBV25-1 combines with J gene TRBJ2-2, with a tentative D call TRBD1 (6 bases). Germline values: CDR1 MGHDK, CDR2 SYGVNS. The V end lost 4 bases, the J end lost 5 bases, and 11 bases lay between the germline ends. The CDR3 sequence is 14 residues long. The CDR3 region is CASSAVTGTGELFF. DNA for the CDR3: TGTGCCAGCAGTGCAGTCACAGGGACCGGGGAGCTGTTTTTT.

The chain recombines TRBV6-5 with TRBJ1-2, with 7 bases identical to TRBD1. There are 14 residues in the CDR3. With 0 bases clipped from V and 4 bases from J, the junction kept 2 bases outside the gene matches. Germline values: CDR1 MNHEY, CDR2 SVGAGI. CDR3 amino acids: CASSYSAGGYGYTF. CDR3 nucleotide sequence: TGTGCCAGCAGTTACTCTGCAGGGGGCTATGGCTACACCTTC.

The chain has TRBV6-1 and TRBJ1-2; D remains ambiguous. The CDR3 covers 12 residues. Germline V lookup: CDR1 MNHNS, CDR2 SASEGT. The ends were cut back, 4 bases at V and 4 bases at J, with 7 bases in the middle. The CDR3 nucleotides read TGTGCCAGCAGTGTGCTATTCTATGGCTACACCTTC. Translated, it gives CASSVLFYGYTF.

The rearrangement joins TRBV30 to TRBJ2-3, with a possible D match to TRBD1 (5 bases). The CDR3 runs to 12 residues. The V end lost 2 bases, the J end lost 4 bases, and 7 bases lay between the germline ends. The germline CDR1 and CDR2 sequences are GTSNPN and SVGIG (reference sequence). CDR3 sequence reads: CAWSQGPDTQYF. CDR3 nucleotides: TGTGCCTGGAGTCAGGGCCCAGATACGCAGTATTTT.

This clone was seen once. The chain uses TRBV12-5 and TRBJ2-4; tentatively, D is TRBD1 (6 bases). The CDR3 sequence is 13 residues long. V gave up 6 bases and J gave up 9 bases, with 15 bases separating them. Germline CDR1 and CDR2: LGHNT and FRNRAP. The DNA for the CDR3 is TGTGCTAGTGGAGCGACAGGCCCTGGCATTCAGTACTTC. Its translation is CASGATGPGIQYF.

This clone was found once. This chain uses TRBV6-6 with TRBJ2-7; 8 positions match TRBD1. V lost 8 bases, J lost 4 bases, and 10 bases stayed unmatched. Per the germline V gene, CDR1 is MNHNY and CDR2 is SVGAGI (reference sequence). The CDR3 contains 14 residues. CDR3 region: CASLLSQGAYEQYF. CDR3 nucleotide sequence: TGTGCCAGCCTCCTGTCCCAGGGGGCTTACGAGCAGTACTTC.

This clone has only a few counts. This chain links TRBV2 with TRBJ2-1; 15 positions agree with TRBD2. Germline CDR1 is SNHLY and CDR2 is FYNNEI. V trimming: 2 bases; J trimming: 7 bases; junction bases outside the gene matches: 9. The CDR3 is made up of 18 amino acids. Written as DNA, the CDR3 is TGTGCCAGCAGTGAAATGGGACTAGCGGGGGGCTACTATAATGAGCAGTTCTTC. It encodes CASSEMGLAGGYYNEQFF.